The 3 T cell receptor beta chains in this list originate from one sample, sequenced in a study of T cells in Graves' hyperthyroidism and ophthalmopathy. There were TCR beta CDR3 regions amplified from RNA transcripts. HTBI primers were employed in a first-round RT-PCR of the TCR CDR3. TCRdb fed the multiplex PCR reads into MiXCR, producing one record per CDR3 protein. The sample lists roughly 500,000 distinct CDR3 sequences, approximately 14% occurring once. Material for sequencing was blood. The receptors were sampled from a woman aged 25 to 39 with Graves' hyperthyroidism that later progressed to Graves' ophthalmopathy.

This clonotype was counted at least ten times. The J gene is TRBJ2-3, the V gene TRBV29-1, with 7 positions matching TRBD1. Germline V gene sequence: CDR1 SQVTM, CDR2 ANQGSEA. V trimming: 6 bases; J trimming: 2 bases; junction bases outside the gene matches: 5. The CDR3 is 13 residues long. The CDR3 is CSVGTALTDTQYF. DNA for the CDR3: TGCAGCGTCGGGACAGCCCTCACAGATACGCAGTATTTT.

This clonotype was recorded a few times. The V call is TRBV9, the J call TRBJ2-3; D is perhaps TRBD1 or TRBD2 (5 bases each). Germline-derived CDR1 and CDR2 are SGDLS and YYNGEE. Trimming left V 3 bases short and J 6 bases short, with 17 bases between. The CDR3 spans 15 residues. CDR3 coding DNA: TGTGCCAGCAGCGGCGCCGGGACCTCCGGCGATACGCAGTATTTT. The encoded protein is CASSGAGTSGDTQYF.

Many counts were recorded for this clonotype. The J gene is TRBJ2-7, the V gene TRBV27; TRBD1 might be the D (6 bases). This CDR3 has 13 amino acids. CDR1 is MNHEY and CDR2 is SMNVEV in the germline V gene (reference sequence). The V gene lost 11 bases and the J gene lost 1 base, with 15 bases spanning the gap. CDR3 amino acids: CAVGTGTSYEQYF. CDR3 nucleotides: TGTGCCGTGGGAACAGGGACGTCCTACGAGCAGTACTTC.